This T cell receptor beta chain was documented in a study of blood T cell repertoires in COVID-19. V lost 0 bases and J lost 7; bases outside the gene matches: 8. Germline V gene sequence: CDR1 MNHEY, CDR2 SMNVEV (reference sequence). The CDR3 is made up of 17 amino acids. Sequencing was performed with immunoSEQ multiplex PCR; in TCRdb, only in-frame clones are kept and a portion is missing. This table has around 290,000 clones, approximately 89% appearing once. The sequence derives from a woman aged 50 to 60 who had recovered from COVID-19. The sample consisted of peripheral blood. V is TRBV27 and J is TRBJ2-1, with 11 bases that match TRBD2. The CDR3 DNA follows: TGTGCCAGCAGTTTATCGGGGAGTGGGACTAGCGGAAATGAGCAGTTCTTC. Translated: CASSLSGSGTSGNEQFF.